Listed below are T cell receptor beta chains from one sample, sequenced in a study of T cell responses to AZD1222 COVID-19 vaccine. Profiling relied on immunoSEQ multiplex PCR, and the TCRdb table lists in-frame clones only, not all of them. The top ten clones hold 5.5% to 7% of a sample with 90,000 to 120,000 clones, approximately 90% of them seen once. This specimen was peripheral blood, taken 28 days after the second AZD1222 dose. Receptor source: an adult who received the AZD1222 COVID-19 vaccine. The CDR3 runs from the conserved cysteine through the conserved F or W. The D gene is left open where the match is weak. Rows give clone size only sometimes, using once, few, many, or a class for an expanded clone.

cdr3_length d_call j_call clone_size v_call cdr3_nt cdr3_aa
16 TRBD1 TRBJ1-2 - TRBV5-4 TGTGCCAGCAGTTCCGGGACAGGGACAGCTAACTATGGCTACACCTTC CASSSGTGTANYGYTF
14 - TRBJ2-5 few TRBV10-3 TGTGCCATCTCTATAGGGGCAGATCAAGAGACCCAGTACTTC CAISIGADQETQYF
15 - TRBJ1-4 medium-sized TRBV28 TGTGCCAGCAGTCCCATAACGGGGATAGATGAAAAACTGTTTTTT CASSPITGIDEKLFF
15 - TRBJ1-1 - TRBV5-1 TGCGCCAGCAGCCTTGGCTCTACAGTGAACACTGAAGCTTTCTTT CASSLGSTVNTEAFF
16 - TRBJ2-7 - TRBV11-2 TGTGCCAGCAGCTTTCTAACGGGGGAACCCTCCTACGAGCAGTACTTC CASSFLTGEPSYEQYF
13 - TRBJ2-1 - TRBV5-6 TGTGCCAGCAGCTATCTCTCAGGGTATGAGCAGTTCTTC CASSYLSGYEQFF
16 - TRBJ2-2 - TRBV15 TGTGCCACCAGCGCACAGGGTTCGGGAGCGAACGGGGAGCTGTTTTTT CATSAQGSGANGELFF
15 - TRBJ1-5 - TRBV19 TGTGCCAGTAGTATAGGATGGCAGGGCAATCAGCCCCAGCATTTT CASSIGWQGNQPQHF
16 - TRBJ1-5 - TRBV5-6 TGTGCCAGCAGCCGCACGGGAGCCTATAGCAATCAGCCCCAGCATTTT CASSRTGAYSNQPQHF
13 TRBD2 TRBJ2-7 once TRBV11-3 TGTGCCAGCAGCTCCGGGACTAGATACGAGCAGTACTTC CASSSGTRYEQYF
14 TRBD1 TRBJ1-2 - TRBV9 TGTGCCAGCAGCGTCCCCGGGACAGGGGAGGGTAGTACCTTC CASSVPGTGEGSTF
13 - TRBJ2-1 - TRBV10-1 TGCGCCAGCAACAACAGGGATCACAATGAGCAGTTCTTC CASNNRDHNEQFF
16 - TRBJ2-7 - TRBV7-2 TGTGCCAGCAGGCCTACCACAGGAACTGCCTCCTACGAGCAGTACTTC CASRPTTGTASYEQYF
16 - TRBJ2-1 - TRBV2 TGTGCCAGCAGTGAAGATCGATCCGCCAGGGTAGGGGAGCAGTTCTTC CASSEDRSARVGEQFF
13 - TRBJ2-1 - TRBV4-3 TGCGCCAGCAGCCAAGAAGTTTGGGCTCAGCAGTTCTTC CASSQEVWAQQFF
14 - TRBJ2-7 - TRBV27 TGTGCCAGCAGTTTACAGGCGAGCTCCTACGAGCAGTACTTC CASSLQASSYEQYF
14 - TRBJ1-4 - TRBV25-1 TGTGCCAGCACCCCAGGGTCAGGGAATGAAAAACTGTTTTTT CASTPGSGNEKLFF
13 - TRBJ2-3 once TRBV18 TGTGCCAGCTCAGCGACAGACACAGATACGCAGTATTTT CASSATDTDTQYF
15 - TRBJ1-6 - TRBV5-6 TGTGCCAGCAGCTCCCGGACGACCAGTAATTCACCCCTCCACTTT CASSSRTTSNSPLHF
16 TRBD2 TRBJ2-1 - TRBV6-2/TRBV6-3 TGTGCCAGCAGTTCCCGGACTAGCGGGACTTACAATGAGCAGTTCTTC CASSSRTSGTYNEQFF
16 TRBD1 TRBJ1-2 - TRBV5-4 TGTGCCAGCAGCTTGGCGATGACAGGGGGCGGCTATGGCTACACCTTC CASSLAMTGGGYGYTF
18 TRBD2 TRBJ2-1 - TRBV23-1 TGCGCCAGCACAAAAAGACTCCCTAGCGGGAGGGCTGCTAATGAGCAGTTCTTC CASTKRLPSGRAANEQFF
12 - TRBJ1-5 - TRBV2 TGTGCCAGCGGAGGGAGCAATCAGCCCCAGCATTTT CASGGSNQPQHF
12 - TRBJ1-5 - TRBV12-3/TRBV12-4 TGTGCCAGCACTTATAGCAATCAGCCCCAGCATTTT CASTYSNQPQHF
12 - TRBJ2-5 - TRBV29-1 TGCAGCGTTGATGGGGGGAGGGAGACCCAGTACTTC CSVDGGRETQYF